Described below is a single TCR beta chain sequence and its context. These data come from a study of regulatory T cells in long-lasting Graves disease. iRepertoire HTBI primers and Arm-PCR of CDR3 regions built TCR beta libraries. MiXCR was run by TCRdb on the multiplex PCR reads, yielding one entry per CDR3 protein. The table includes a few hundred thousand distinct CDR3 sequences, 20% to 25% detected once. The time point: persistent/refractory GD, antithyroid drugs over 5 years with positive TRAb. PBMC-derived RNA was used for the TCR library. There are 15 residues in the CDR3. Germline CDR1 ENHRY, CDR2 SYGVKD. Between the trimmed V and J ends, which lost 6 bases and 2 bases, there was a span of 14 bases.

The receptor was derived from a female donor with Graves disease. The V gene is TRBV10-3, the J gene TRBJ1-3; no reliable D call. The sample in question was peripheral blood mononuclear cells (PBMCs), obtained when the disease was refractory, from a patient treated with antithyroid drugs. CDR3 sequence: CAISRTDEAGNTIYF. CDR3 in DNA: TGTGCCATCAGCCGGACTGATGAAGCTGGAAACACCATATATTTT.